This T cell receptor (beta chain) was documented in a study of blood T cell repertoires in COVID-19. Study-level background: The United States, Italy and Spain were the sources of the acute and convalescent COVID-19 samples. PBMCs, B-cell-depleted T cells, or T cells provided the cDNA or gDNA that made up the material.

Trimming removed 3 bases at V and 1 base at J, with 9 bases between. The CDR3 extends over 15 amino acids. Germline values: CDR1 MNHEY, CDR2 SMNVEV (reference sequence). Source study methods: Amplifying reference gene primers gave estimates of nucleated cell counts. Assay used: immunoSEQ multiplex PCR; TCRdb lists only in-frame clones, some missing. D and trimming were read from the DNA, whereas the V and J calls and clone size are those reported in that table. The sample has approximately 300,000 clones, more than 70% seen once. The chain couples TRBV27 to TRBJ2-2, with D possibly matching TRBD2 (5 bases). This TCR came from a woman between 45 and 60 years old with acute or convalescent COVID-19. The sample taken for sequencing was peripheral blood. The CDR3, as DNA: TGTGCCAGCAGTTTTTCCAGCGGGAACACCGGGGAGCTGTTTTTT. It translates to CASSFSSGNTGELFF.